Each of the 29 T cell receptor beta chains below was sequenced from the same sample in a study of regulatory T cells in long-lasting Graves disease. This sample's time point: newly diagnosed GD, antithyroid drugs for less than 3 months. The TCR library was made from RNA extracted from PBMCs. Through Arm-PCR of CDR3 regions and iRepertoire HTBI primers, TCR beta libraries were built. Using its own MiXCR run on the multiplex PCR reads, TCRdb lists one record per CDR3 protein. The table has about 540,000 distinct CDR3 sequences, 13% seen once. In addition, the sample was reused for a study of T cells in Graves' hyperthyroidism and ophthalmopathy.

The specimen was peripheral blood mononuclear cells (PBMCs), collected at new diagnosis, from a patient treated with antithyroid drugs. Receptors were obtained from a man aged 25-45 years with Graves disease.

This clonotype was counted many times. The CDR3 sequence: CASSSSGRRSEQYF. CDR3 bases: TGTGCCAGCAGTTCTAGCGGGAGGCGGAGCGAGCAGTACTTC. The genes are TRBV28 and TRBJ2-7; 11 nucleotides align to TRBD2. V shed 4 bases, J shed 6 bases, and the junction held 5 bases outside the gene matches. Germline CDR1 reads MDHEN; CDR2 reads SYDVKM. The CDR3 contains 14 residues.

At least ten counts were recorded for this clonotype. The chain combines TRBV12-3 or TRBV12-4 with TRBJ2-1; D may correspond to TRBD1 or TRBD2 (5 bases each). The V gene lost 3 bases and the J gene lost 10 bases, with 16 bases spanning the gap. The CDR3 length is 14 residues. The CDR3 is CASSFQGPSIEQFF. The DNA for the CDR3 is TGTGCCAGCAGTTTTCAGGGACCCTCCATCGAGCAGTTCTTC.

There are many counts of this clonotype. The gene calls are TRBV12-3 or TRBV12-4 and TRBJ2-1; D is uncertain. This CDR3 spans 13 amino acids. V lost 6 bases and J lost 5, with 11 bases in between. The CDR3 loop reads CASSTGRNNEQFF. The CDR3 DNA is TGTGCCAGCAGCACGGGTCGGAACAATGAGCAGTTCTTC.

This clonotype was picked up many times. CDR3 amino acids: CASSLSATPNGYTF. The CDR3 region has the DNA TGTGCCAGCAGCTTATCGGCCACCCCTAATGGCTACACCTTC. The chain has TRBV7-9 and TRBJ1-2, with D unresolved. Germline V lookup: CDR1 SEHNR, CDR2 FQNEAQ (reference sequence). The CDR3 loop spans 14 amino acids. V was cut by 2 bases and J by 6 bases, with 13 bases left in between.

In this sample, this clonotype turned up a few times. The genes are TRBV27 and TRBJ2-1, with D unresolved. This CDR3 comprises 15 residues. Germline V gene data show CDR1 as MNHEY and CDR2 as SMNVEV (reference sequence). V was cut by 4 bases and J by 4 bases, with 14 bases left in between. The CDR3 DNA reads TGTGCCAGCAGTTCCCTCTCCGGAGATTACAATGAGCAGTTCTTC. It yields the protein CASSSLSGDYNEQFF.

Ten or more counts support this clonotype. The CDR3 DNA follows: TGCAGTGCTAGGCAGCACGGGGCTGTCAATGAGCAGTTCTTC. Amino acid sequence: CSARQHGAVNEQFF. This chain uses TRBV20-1 with TRBJ2-1, with D tentatively TRBD1 or TRBD2 (5 bases each). Germline V gene sequence: CDR1 DFQATT, CDR2 SNEGSKA (reference sequence). The CDR3 runs to 14 residues. V was pared by 3 bases and J by 6 bases, with 15 bases between.

This clonotype showed up just a few times. The chain has TRBV18 and TRBJ1-2; no clear D gene. This CDR3 contains 15 residues. V lost 0 bases, J lost 7 bases, and 15 bases lay in between. Germline CDR1 and CDR2: KGHSH and LQKENI. The CDR3 is CASSPPPTSGSGYTF. The CDR3, as DNA: TGTGCCAGCTCACCACCCCCCACCTCGGGCTCTGGCTACACCTTC.

The J gene is TRBJ2-5, the V gene TRBV12-3 or TRBV12-4; 12 positions agree with TRBD2. Trimming cost V 3 bases and J 5 bases; bases outside gene matches: 7. This CDR3 contains 16 residues. In nucleotides, the CDR3 is TGTGCCAGCAGTTTCCAGACTAGCGGGAGTCCGGAGACCCAGTACTTC. It yields the protein CASSFQTSGSPETQYF.

This clonotype was counted ten times or more. The chain is built from TRBV5-1 and TRBJ1-1; D is possibly TRBD1 (5 bases). The CDR3 loop spans 13 amino acids. V lost 5 bases and J 3 bases, leaving 11 bases between the germline ends. The germline V gene encodes CDR1 SGHRS and CDR2 YFSETQ. The CDR3 DNA is TGCGCCAGCAGTGATTTCAGGGACACTGAAGCTTTCTTT. Its protein product is CASSDFRDTEAFF.

This clonotype has ten or more counts. This chain links TRBV2 with TRBJ2-7; TRBD1 matches 10 bases. Germline values: CDR1 SNHLY, CDR2 FYNNEI. The CDR3 has 14 residues. V gave up 10 bases and J gave up 7 bases; unmatched junction bases: 13. The CDR3 DNA sequence: TGTGCCAACCGGATCGACAGGGGGCGCTTAGAGCAGTACTTC. Its translation is CANRIDRGRLEQYF.

At least ten counts were recorded for this clonotype. V usage is TRBV18 and J usage is TRBJ2-3; maybe TRBD2 (6 bases). The CDR3 length is 15 residues. Germline CDR1 and CDR2: KGHSH and LQKENI. V dropped 0 bases and J dropped 6 bases, with 13 bases sitting between them. CDR3 loop: CASSPPGGTGDTQYF. CDR3 DNA sequence: TGTGCCAGCTCACCACCAGGTGGGACTGGGGATACGCAGTATTTT.

This chain uses TRBV5-1 with TRBJ2-1, with 9 bases lining up with TRBD1. This CDR3 has 16 amino acids. Germline-derived CDR1 and CDR2 are SGHRS and YFSETQ. V shed 1 base and J 4 bases; nucleotides not matched to a gene: 6. CDR3 in DNA: TGCGCCAGCAGCTTGTTTATTGGACAGGGGTACAATGAGCAGTTCTTC. Translation gives CASSLFIGQGYNEQFF.

This clonotype was seen ten or more times. V and J are TRBV20-1 and TRBJ2-1; D remains ambiguous. The CDR3 sequence is 11 residues long. The V end was cut by 3 bases, the J end by 6 bases, with 6 bases between. From germline, CDR1 is DFQATT and CDR2 SNEGSKA (reference sequence). The CDR3 DNA reads TGCAGTGCTAGCCTATCCAATGAGCAGTTCTTC. Translation: CSASLSNEQFF.

This clonotype was counted a few times. The chain is built from TRBV18 and TRBJ2-5; D gene ambiguous. CDR3 size: 14 residues. Germline V gene data show CDR1 as KGHSH and CDR2 as LQKENI. Trimming removed 0 bases from V and 2 bases from J, with 7 bases in between. The CDR3 loop reads CASSPPRVQETQYF. The CDR3 region has the DNA TGTGCCAGCTCACCACCCCGGGTTCAAGAGACCCAGTACTTC.

V gene TRBV5-4 combines with J gene TRBJ1-1, with D perhaps TRBD1 (5 bases). Between the trimmed V and J ends, which lost 4 bases and 3 bases, there was a span of 16 bases. The CDR3 is 15 residues long. CDR1 and CDR2 from the germline V gene are SGHNT and YYREEE (reference sequence). The DNA of the CDR3 is TGTGCCAGCAGCGCCGGGGCGGGGAGGGACACTGAAGCTTTCTTT. Residues: CASSAGAGRDTEAFF.

This clonotype was counted ten times or more. This chain uses TRBV12-3 or TRBV12-4 with TRBJ1-5; TRBD1 aligns across 9 bases. V was pared by 3 bases and J by 0 bases, with 9 bases of the junction left unmatched. The CDR3 totals 18 residues. CDR3 region: CASSFGTGLEYSNQPQHF. In DNA form, the CDR3 reads TGTGCCAGCAGTTTCGGGACAGGGCTTGAATATAGCAATCAGCCCCAGCATTTT.

This clonotype was detected ten times or more. The chain employs TRBV15 and TRBJ2-1; possibly TRBD1 or TRBD2 for D (5 bases each). The CDR3 contains 13 residues. The germline V gene encodes CDR1 LNHNV and CDR2 YYDKDF (reference sequence). The ends were cut back, 1 base at V and 15 bases at J, with 16 bases in the middle. CDR3 nucleotides: TGTGCCACCAGCAGAGGGGGGTTTAAGGTCCCGTTCTTC. It yields the protein CATSRGGFKVPFF.

This clonotype has a count of ten or more. V and J are TRBV20-1 and TRBJ2-2, with 10 bases lining up with TRBD2. This CDR3 has 15 residues. The J segment lost 8 bases and the V segment lost 1 base, leaving 7 bases of the junction unmatched. The germline V gene encodes CDR1 DFQATT and CDR2 SNEGSKA (reference sequence). The CDR3 DNA reads TGCAGTGCTAGAGTACTAGCGGGAACGGCAGGGGAGCTGTTTTTT. This sequence encodes CSARVLAGTAGELFF.

The genes are TRBV4-2 and TRBJ2-1; 10 bases are a match to TRBD2. Trimming took 7 bases from V and 4 from J; bases not matched to a gene: 10. This CDR3 has 16 residues. Looked up from germline, CDR1 is LGHNA and CDR2 is YNFKEQ. This chain's CDR3 is CASTRTSGDDYNEQFF. CDR3 in DNA: TGTGCCAGCACTAGAACTAGCGGGGACGATTACAATGAGCAGTTCTTC.

This clonotype showed up many times. The chain employs TRBV5-1 and TRBJ2-3; TRBD2 matches 11 bases. This CDR3 contains 16 residues. With 4 bases clipped from V and 2 bases from J, the junction kept 6 bases outside the gene matches. CDR1 and CDR2 from the germline V gene are SGHRS and YFSETQ. The CDR3 here is CASSLGTSGLTDTQYF. CDR3 bases: TGCGCCAGCAGCCTCGGGACTAGCGGTCTCACAGATACGCAGTATTTT.

The sample holds a few counts of this clonotype. This chain links TRBV19 with TRBJ2-5; D possibly corresponds to TRBD2 (5 bases). The CDR3 loop spans 16 amino acids. Per germline, CDR1 LNHDA and CDR2 SQIVND (reference sequence). Trimming cost V 4 bases and J 0 bases, with 15 bases left between them. DNA for the CDR3: TGTGCCAGTAGTACAGGAGGCCGGGTGGACCAAGAGACCCAGTACTTC. This encodes CASSTGGRVDQETQYF.

Of note for this clonotype: One junction end disagrees with the germline gene, perhaps due to a read error. This rearrangement joins TRBV10-1 to TRBJ2-1; no definite D call. Germline CDR1 WNHNN, CDR2 SYGVQD (reference sequence). CDR3 length: 13 residues. The CDR3 region is CASGESVSGEQFF. The CDR3 DNA follows: TGCGCCAGCGGTGAGTCAGTGTCGGGTGAGCAGTTCTTC.

The chain couples TRBV7-3 to TRBJ2-1; 8 bases match TRBD2. This CDR3 has 12 residues. Germline CDR1 is SGHTA and CDR2 is FQGTGA. Trimming cost V 5 bases and J 8 bases; bases outside gene matches: 2. The CDR3 reads CASSPSGYEQFF. The CDR3 DNA reads as TGTGCCAGCAGCCCTAGCGGGTATGAGCAGTTCTTC.

The chain couples TRBV6-1 to TRBJ2-1; 7 positions match TRBD1. V dropped 6 bases and J dropped 8; count of bases not matched to a gene: 7. The germline CDR1 and CDR2 sequences are MNHNS and SASEGT. The CDR3 loop spans 13 amino acids. CDR3 bases: TGTGCCAGCAGGATACAGGGGATCGATGAGCAGTTCTTC. Protein: CASRIQGIDEQFF.

The chain recombines TRBV20-1 with TRBJ1-1; D is perhaps TRBD1 (6 bases). The germline CDR1 and CDR2 sequences are DFQATT and SNEGSKA (reference sequence). The CDR3 loop spans 12 amino acids. In DNA, the CDR3 is TGCATCACCCGAGGGGGTCCCACTGAAGCTTTCTTT. It translates to CITRGGPTEAFF.

Many counts were recorded for this clonotype. This chain links TRBV24-1 with TRBJ2-3, with unresolved D. This CDR3 has 17 residues. The ends were cut back, 0 bases at V and 3 bases at J, with 15 bases in the middle. Germline CDR1 reads KGHDR; CDR2 reads SFDVKD. CDR3 coding DNA: TGTGCCACCAGTGATTTGCGTCTACCCGGAGCAACAGATACGCAGTATTTT. This translates into CATSDLRLPGATDTQYF.

This clonotype was counted at least ten times. The chain links TRBV6-2 or TRBV6-3 to TRBJ2-5; 7 bases match TRBD1. The length of the CDR3 is 16 residues. Losses at the gene ends were 6 bases for V and 2 bases for J; bases not matched to a gene: 12. Looked up from germline, CDR1 is MNHEY and CDR2 is SVGEGT. CDR3 in DNA: TGTGCCAGCAGGCCAACCGGGACAGCGACTCAAGAGACCCAGTACTTC. Translation: CASRPTGTATQETQYF.

The V call is TRBV6-9, the J call TRBJ2-5, with TRBD1 matching 7 bases. CDR3 size: 16 residues. The V gene's germline CDR1 is MNHGY and CDR2 SVAAGI. V lost 3 bases, J lost 5 bases, and 12 bases stayed unmatched. In DNA, the CDR3 is TGTGCCAGCAGTTACGCAACAGGGGTCGCCCGGGAGACCCAGTACTTC. This encodes CASSYATGVARETQYF.

The rearrangement links TRBV12-3 or TRBV12-4 to TRBJ2-7; possible D gene TRBD1, 6 bases. The CDR3 is 17 amino acids. Trimming shortened V by 1 base and J by 1 base, and 17 bases separated the two germline ends. In DNA, the CDR3 is TGTGCCAGCAGTTTAGGGGGGCGGCCGCTATTATCCTACGAGCAGTACTTC. It codes for CASSLGGRPLLSYEQYF.